This T cell receptor beta chain was captured in a study of CD8 T cells in Susac syndrome (dated by TCRdb to about 2019). For context, the study as a whole: Whether CD8+ T cell activation and differentiation in Susac syndrome was antigen driven was tested using repertoire sequencing.

High-throughput TCR beta sequencing profiled peripheral blood CD8+ and CD4+ T cells from healthy donors, Susac syndrome patients and multiple sclerosis patients. Multiple sclerosis controls were treatment-naive patients with stable or active relapsing-remitting disease fulfilling revised McDonald criteria. CD8+ TEMRA cells were enriched by FACS, while bulk CD8+ and CD4+ T cells were purified by magnetic negative isolation. Blood was collected in EDTA tubes and processed within 24 hours, with PBMCs isolated through density gradient centrifugation. PBMCs intended for TCR sequencing were cryopreserved in liquid nitrogen and were subsequently thawed in a 37 degrees C water bath. The sorted or isolated CD4+, CD8+ and CD8+ TEMRA cells reached a purity of at least 90%. RNA was extracted with the RNeasy kit and about 0.5 to 1 ug was reverse transcribed using random hexamers. The immunoSEQ multiplex PCR assay, which covers 54 Vbeta and 13 Jbeta segments, was used to amplify TCR beta CDR3 regions. To correct PCR amplification bias, a synthetic template baseline was used for both primer optimization and computational correction. The authors' analysis ran thus. Reads were annotated to V, D and J genes per IMGT and analyzed with immunoSEQ Analyzer, keeping only productive sequences. Clonality was computed as one minus Shannon entropy normalized by log2 of the number of productive unique sequences. For each patient and control, public and private clones were evaluated within the 100 most prevalent clones. Susac-specific clones were defined as absent from healthy and MS cohorts, some 1,000 published viral clones and other ImmuneACCESS disease sequences. TCRdb's own reprocessing of the public reads used fastp at Q25 and MiXCR and kept productive beta chains. Duplicate CDR3 protein sequences are folded into a single record with the most common DNA and genes. The V and J calls come from TCRdb's annotation, not from the publication. The sample table holds approximately 220,000 distinct CDR3 sequences, of which 95% were seen once. Clones ranked in the top ten supply 0.082% of the sample.

Worth noting for this clonotype: Its antigen is not yet known. No base quality values were provided; no much bigger clone lies one nucleotide off.

Trimming costs V 6 bases and J 3 bases, and their ends lie 8 bases apart. CDR1 and CDR2 were assigned from the germline V gene (reference sequence) as DFQATT and SNEGSKA. Including the terminal cysteine and phenylalanine, the CDR3 comprises 11 residues. This entry keeps only the CDR3 DNA: 33 bases, framed from base 1. Overall study results and their limits: The study acknowledged that relatively few individuals were included in the TCR sequencing and HLA analysis.

This chain is built from TRBV20-1 and TRBJ1-1, with no D gene named confidently. The sample was CD4+ T cells from PBMCs. The TCR sequence derives from a human donor with multiple sclerosis. The CDR3 protein sequence reads: CSAQADTEAFF. The nucleotide sequence is TGCAGTGCGCAGGCGGACACTGAAGCTTTCTTT.